A selection of T cell receptor beta chains follows, all from one sample in a study of shared clonotypes between healthy human individuals. Repertoires were generated with immunoSEQ multiplex PCR, while TCRdb's copy carries only in-frame clones and drops some. In the table there are approximately 740,000 clones, approximately 74% of which are singletons. The sequenced material came from memory CD4+ T cells sorted from blood. The receptor source for this set is a woman in her twenties or thirties in good health. CDR3s include the opening cysteine and the closing phenylalanine or tryptophan. The D gene is left open where the match is weak. Size is stated for part of the rows, as once, few or many counts, or as a class when the clone is expanded.

abundance: few; j_gene: TRBJ2-2; d_gene: TRBD2; v_gene: TRBV27; CDR3nt: TGTGCCAGCAACCTGGGACTAGCGGGAGTCGTAACCGGGGAGCTGTTTTTT; CDR3aa: CASNLGLAGVVTGELFF
abundance: -; j_gene: TRBJ1-2; d_gene: TRBD1; v_gene: TRBV6-1; CDR3nt: TGTGCCAGCAGGACTGCCGGGACAGGGGCCTATGGCTACACCTTC; CDR3aa: CASRTAGTGAYGYTF
abundance: -; j_gene: TRBJ1-5; d_gene: -; v_gene: TRBV28; CDR3nt: TGTGCCAGCAGCCAGGGAGGCCAGCCCCAGCATTTT; CDR3aa: CASSQGGQPQHF
abundance: -; j_gene: TRBJ1-6; d_gene: TRBD1; v_gene: TRBV5-5; CDR3nt: TGTGCCAGCAGCTCCCAGGGGGCGGAATCACCCCTCCACTTT; CDR3aa: CASSSQGAESPLHF
abundance: once; j_gene: TRBJ2-1; d_gene: TRBD2; v_gene: TRBV28; CDR3nt: TGTGCCAGTAGGGGCGGCGGGAGGTTCTACAATGAGCAGTTCTTC; CDR3aa: CASRGGGRFYNEQFF
abundance: many; j_gene: TRBJ2-1; d_gene: TRBD2; v_gene: TRBV28; CDR3nt: TGTGCCAGCACTTCCAGCGGGAGTCCCAGCTCCTACAATGAGCAGTTCTTC; CDR3aa: CASTSSGSPSSYNEQFF
abundance: few; j_gene: TRBJ1-1; d_gene: -; v_gene: TRBV11-3; CDR3nt: TGTGCCAGCAGCTCACAGGGAGACACTGAAGCTTTCTTT; CDR3aa: CASSSQGDTEAFF
abundance: -; j_gene: TRBJ2-5; d_gene: TRBD2; v_gene: TRBV6-6; CDR3nt: TGTGCCAGCAGTTACTCGAAGCCGGGGGGAGAGACCCAGTACTTC; CDR3aa: CASSYSKPGGETQYF
abundance: -; j_gene: TRBJ2-1; d_gene: -; v_gene: TRBV10-2; CDR3nt: TGCGCCAGCAGCGCCTACAATGAGCAGTTCTTC; CDR3aa: CASSAYNEQFF
abundance: -; j_gene: TRBJ2-2; d_gene: -; v_gene: TRBV28; CDR3nt: TGTGCCAGCAGATCCAGGCAGGGGCCGGGCGGGGAGCTGTTTTTT; CDR3aa: CASRSRQGPGGELFF
abundance: -; j_gene: TRBJ2-1; d_gene: TRBD2; v_gene: TRBV12-5; CDR3nt: TGTGCTAGTGGTTTGGCCCGACTAGCGGGCGGGGCCGATGAGCAGTTCTTC; CDR3aa: CASGLARLAGGADEQFF
abundance: -; j_gene: TRBJ1-4; d_gene: -; v_gene: TRBV28; CDR3nt: TGTGCCAGCAGTTGGCAGGGCCTAAATGAAAAACTGTTTTTT; CDR3aa: CASSWQGLNEKLFF
abundance: -; j_gene: TRBJ2-7; d_gene: -; v_gene: TRBV10-2; CDR3nt: TGCGCCAGCAGTGAATTAGGGGGGAGTACGGGCGAGCAGTACTTC; CDR3aa: CASSELGGSTGEQYF
abundance: once; j_gene: TRBJ2-1; d_gene: -; v_gene: TRBV5-1; CDR3nt: TGCGCCAGCACCGCAGGACCCCCGGCCTACAATGAGCAGTTCTTC; CDR3aa: CASTAGPPAYNEQFF
abundance: -; j_gene: TRBJ2-7; d_gene: -; v_gene: TRBV19; CDR3nt: TGTGCCAGTAGTATAAACCGCGAAGGGTGGCAGTACTTC; CDR3aa: CASSINREGWQYF
abundance: -; j_gene: TRBJ2-5; d_gene: TRBD2; v_gene: TRBV7-6; CDR3nt: TGTGCCAGCAGCGCCGCACTAGCGGGAGGGCAAGAGACCCAGTACTTC; CDR3aa: CASSAALAGGQETQYF
abundance: once; j_gene: TRBJ2-7; d_gene: TRBD2; v_gene: TRBV28; CDR3nt: TGTGCCAGCAGTTACGTAGCGGGGAACTACGAGCAGTACTTC; CDR3aa: CASSYVAGNYEQYF
abundance: many; j_gene: TRBJ2-1; d_gene: -; v_gene: TRBV9; CDR3nt: TGTGCCAGCAGCGTAGCGGGCGGTGCCGCCTACAATGAGCAGTTCTTC; CDR3aa: CASSVAGGAAYNEQFF
abundance: -; j_gene: TRBJ2-7; d_gene: TRBD2; v_gene: TRBV28; CDR3nt: TGTGCCAGTGGGACTAGCAACGAGCAGTACTTC; CDR3aa: CASGTSNEQYF
abundance: -; j_gene: TRBJ1-1; d_gene: TRBD1; v_gene: TRBV19; CDR3nt: TGTGCCAGTACGGGACAGATGAACACTGAAGCTTTCTTT; CDR3aa: CASTGQMNTEAFF
abundance: -; j_gene: TRBJ2-3; d_gene: TRBD1; v_gene: TRBV7-9; CDR3nt: TGTGCCAGCAGCTCTGGGGACAGGAGTTTTTCTTCTAGCACAGATACGCAGTATTTT; CDR3aa: CASSSGDRSFSSSTDTQYF
abundance: -; j_gene: TRBJ1-5; d_gene: TRBD1; v_gene: TRBV10-3; CDR3nt: TGTGCCATCAGTGAAACCTTAAGTCTCGGACAGGGGTCCAATCAGCCCCAGCATTTT; CDR3aa: CAISETLSLGQGSNQPQHF
abundance: -; j_gene: TRBJ1-2; d_gene: -; v_gene: TRBV28; CDR3nt: TGTGCCAGCAGTGGGGCAGAAAAAGATGGCTACACCTTC; CDR3aa: CASSGAEKDGYTF
abundance: -; j_gene: TRBJ1-2; d_gene: -; v_gene: TRBV7-9; CDR3nt: TGTGCCAGCAGCCGAGACTATGGCTACACCTTC; CDR3aa: CASSRDYGYTF
abundance: -; j_gene: TRBJ2-7; d_gene: TRBD2; v_gene: TRBV19; CDR3nt: TGTGCCAGACCCCCGCTCCCACTAGCGGGAGCTTTCCACGAGCAGTACTTC; CDR3aa: CARPPLPLAGAFHEQYF
abundance: -; j_gene: TRBJ1-2; d_gene: TRBD1; v_gene: TRBV2; CDR3nt: TGTGCCAGCAGTGTAGGGGGCGAGGCTGGCTACACCTTC; CDR3aa: CASSVGGEAGYTF
abundance: -; j_gene: TRBJ2-7; d_gene: -; v_gene: TRBV28; CDR3nt: TGTGCCAGCAGTTCCGGAAACAGGGCCGAGCAGTACTTC; CDR3aa: CASSSGNRAEQYF
abundance: -; j_gene: TRBJ1-4; d_gene: -; v_gene: TRBV14; CDR3nt: TGTGCCAGCAGCCAAGGACCTTTCGAAAAACTGTTTTTT; CDR3aa: CASSQGPFEKLFF
abundance: -; j_gene: TRBJ1-3; d_gene: -; v_gene: TRBV19; CDR3nt: TGTGCCAGTAGTATACCGGCTATCTCTGGAAACACCATATATTTT; CDR3aa: CASSIPAISGNTIYF